These T cell receptor beta chains were read from a single sample in a study of identical twins. TCRdb reprocessed the 5' RACE reads with MiXCR, giving one entry per CDR3 protein. Of 1.5 million to 2 million distinct CDR3 sequences detected, about 30% appear once; the ten largest clones hold about 0.27%. The material sequenced was cord blood. The receptors were gathered from a newborn girl in good health. The CDR3 runs from the conserved cysteine through the conserved F or W. Fields, in order: CDR3 protein, V gene, J gene.

CDR3 protein: CASSYSATGGGDEQYF; V gene: TRBV6-5; J gene: .
CDR3 protein: CASRNDRNSGNTIYF; V gene: TRBV2; J gene: TRBJ1-3
CDR3 protein: CASRSSGIADTQYF; V gene: TRBV6-1; J gene: TRBJ2-3
CDR3 protein: CASRPPRKNYGYTF; V gene: TRBV28; J gene: TRBJ1-2
CDR3 protein: CASRTRLAGSYEQYF; V gene: TRBV12-3/TRBV12-4; J gene: TRBJ2-7
CDR3 protein: CSARDPAGGSTDTQYF; V gene: TRBV20-1; J gene: TRBJ2-3
CDR3 protein: CASSSSSGKVYEQYF; V gene: TRBV7-2; J gene: TRBJ2-7
CDR3 protein: CSARDLGGSPYEQYF; V gene: TRBV20-1; J gene: TRBJ2-7
CDR3 protein: CATADRAGPLAKNIQYF; V gene: TRBV6-1; J gene: TRBJ2-4
CDR3 protein: CSAREASWETQYF; V gene: TRBV20-1; J gene: TRBJ2-5
CDR3 protein: CAISGGQGRNTEAFF; V gene: TRBV10-3; J gene: TRBJ1-1
CDR3 protein: CASSAGQGHNSPLHF; V gene: TRBV6-4; J gene: TRBJ1-6
CDR3 protein: CSATSGSLGTDTQYF; V gene: TRBV20-1; J gene: TRBJ2-3
CDR3 protein: CASNWTSQETQYF; V gene: TRBV7-9; J gene: TRBJ2-5
CDR3 protein: CASSWVPGQNTEAFF; V gene: TRBV5-1; J gene: TRBJ1-1
CDR3 protein: CSAGELGDETQYF; V gene: TRBV20-1; J gene: TRBJ2-5
CDR3 protein: CASSERQGGPFNEQFF; V gene: TRBV2; J gene: TRBJ2-1
CDR3 protein: CASSKALLAGVSTDTQYF; V gene: TRBV21-1; J gene: TRBJ2-3
CDR3 protein: CSAMGQFRNNEQFF; V gene: TRBV29-1; J gene: TRBJ2-1
CDR3 protein: CASSPWNEQFF; V gene: TRBV6-2/TRBV6-3; J gene: TRBJ2-1
CDR3 protein: CASSLGRHNEQFF; V gene: TRBV5-4; J gene: TRBJ2-1
CDR3 protein: CASGLVLGGGRRIPYNEQFF; V gene: TRBV12-5; J gene: TRBJ2-1
CDR3 protein: CASSLRPSGVPYNEQFF; V gene: TRBV5-4; J gene: TRBJ2-1
CDR3 protein: CAISAGGQASYEQYF; V gene: TRBV10-3; J gene: TRBJ2-7
CDR3 protein: CASSFLYSPGYF; V gene: TRBV6-2/TRBV6-3; J gene: TRBJ2-5
CDR3 protein: CASSPTLGTSWEDTQYF; V gene: TRBV6-1; J gene: TRBJ2-3
CDR3 protein: CASSVGQGFTYEQYF; V gene: TRBV9; J gene: TRBJ2-7
CDR3 protein: CASHSGNGYTF; V gene: TRBV9; J gene: TRBJ1-2
CDR3 protein: CASRSLAGAANNEQFF; V gene: TRBV2; J gene: TRBJ2-1
CDR3 protein: CASSESRGASTDTQYF; V gene: TRBV25-1; J gene: TRBJ2-3
CDR3 protein: CASSLVGPGGGYEQYF; V gene: TRBV7-9; J gene: .
CDR3 protein: CAGSLPRGSWSTDTQYF; V gene: TRBV28; J gene: TRBJ2-3
CDR3 protein: CSAREWTSGYYNEQYF; V gene: TRBV20-1; J gene: TRBJ2-7
CDR3 protein: CASSDGTGGLWGETQYF; V gene: TRBV2; J gene: TRBJ2-5
CDR3 protein: CSASNIRRSSYNEQFF; V gene: TRBV20-1; J gene: TRBJ2-1
CDR3 protein: CSAVIGRNRAQHF; V gene: TRBV20-1; J gene: TRBJ1-5
CDR3 protein: CSARLAPYEQYF; V gene: TRBV20-1; J gene: TRBJ2-7
CDR3 protein: CSARRGGEDTRYF; V gene: TRBV20-1; J gene: TRBJ2-3
CDR3 protein: CASSLGITGGAFF; V gene: TRBV28; J gene: TRBJ1-1
CDR3 protein: CASSVGAIRGCTF; V gene: TRBV6-1; J gene: TRBJ1-2
CDR3 protein: CASMGRGYEQYF; V gene: TRBV28; J gene: TRBJ2-7
CDR3 protein: CASSPRRGMGSYEQYF; V gene: TRBV3-1; J gene: TRBJ2-7
CDR3 protein: CASKGNTEAFF; V gene: TRBV12-3/TRBV12-4; J gene: TRBJ1-1
CDR3 protein: CASSSRGVTNEKLFF; V gene: TRBV6-6; J gene: TRBJ1-4
CDR3 protein: CASSLRLLTDTQYF; V gene: TRBV28; J gene: TRBJ2-3
CDR3 protein: CSAGLGGGGYTF; V gene: TRBV29-1; J gene: TRBJ1-2
CDR3 protein: CASSRGPSYGYTF; V gene: TRBV27; J gene: TRBJ1-2
CDR3 protein: CASSYDPLPGYGYTF; V gene: TRBV6-5; J gene: TRBJ1-2
CDR3 protein: CASLKVTGLNQPQHF; V gene: TRBV21-1; J gene: TRBJ1-5
CDR3 protein: CSVVSREEQYF; V gene: TRBV29-1; J gene: TRBJ2-7
CDR3 protein: CASIQAGVGTGELFF; V gene: TRBV7-2; J gene: TRBJ2-2
CDR3 protein: CSVPGPNTGELFF; V gene: TRBV20-1; J gene: TRBJ2-2
CDR3 protein: CSAHSGPGNEQFF; V gene: TRBV20-1; J gene: TRBJ2-1
CDR3 protein: CASSPIQSSYEQYF; V gene: TRBV5-6; J gene: TRBJ2-7
CDR3 protein: CSAQTFTDPREQYF; V gene: TRBV20-1; J gene: TRBJ2-7
CDR3 protein: CASSLLTGFHEAFF; V gene: TRBV7-8; J gene: TRBJ1-1
CDR3 protein: CASSEGGITDTQYF; V gene: TRBV2; J gene: TRBJ2-3
CDR3 protein: CASSQDWGLGNQPQHF; V gene: TRBV4-1; J gene: TRBJ1-5
CDR3 protein: CASSLVAGTSAYNEQFF; V gene: TRBV7-2; J gene: TRBJ2-1